Below are 2 T cell receptor beta chains sequenced from a single sample in a study of preoperative IRX-2 immunotherapy in early breast cancer (dated by TCRdb to the late 2010s). Library preparation was by the immunoSEQ multiplex PCR assay. TCRdb re-hosts the immuneACCESS table, in-frame sequences only. Its copies lack some clones; in the studies checked, an unresolved V gene accounts for under half of them, and the cause for the rest is not known. This sample gives approximately 98,000 clones in total; more than 80% of them show up just once. The top ten constitute under 2.5% of the sample. The sample's treatment or condition label, decoded: preoperative locoregional IRX-2 cytokine immunotherapy. The sample consisted of tumor tissue, taken after IRX-2 immunotherapy. All receptors derive from a human donor with breast cancer.

The V call is TRBV19, the J call TRBJ1-1; D may be TRBD1 (6 bases). The CDR3 extends over 15 amino acids. Germline CDR1 is LNHDA and CDR2 is SQIVND (reference sequence). V lost 7 bases, J lost 0 bases, and 15 bases lay in between. CDR3 nucleotide sequence: TGTGCCAGTACCGTAACCGGACAGATGAACACTGAAGCTTTCTTT. Translating gives CASTVTGQMNTEAFF.

J is TRBJ1-1 and V is TRBV6-8; TRBD1 matches at 10 bases. This CDR3 is 13 amino acids long. After removal of 8 bases from V and 4 bases from J, the junction contained 4 bases not matched to a gene. Germline loops: CDR1 MNHGY, CDR2 SAAAGT. CDR3 in DNA: TGTGCCAGCTTAAGGACAGGGGGCACTGAAGCTTTCTTT. It specifies CASLRTGGTEAFF.